The 28 T cell receptor beta chains below come from one sample, sequenced in a study of a mutant IDH1 vaccine in newly diagnosed glioma. Antigens of these TCRs are unknown. TCRdb's table, derived via immunoSEQ multiplex PCR, lists solely in-frame clones and lacks some. Found here are about 130,000 clones, 80% of them singletons; the top ten hold 5.5%. Time point: week 11, during vaccination. Doses comprised 300 ug of mutant IDH1 20-mer peptide each, plus topical imiquimod. Sequencing was performed on PBMCs, taken from a glioma patient whose treatment included an IDH1 peptide vaccine. The receptors derive from a man aged 40-49 years with glioma.

This clone was counted a few times. V is TRBV5-6 and J is TRBJ1-2; perhaps TRBD1 as D (6 bases). CDR3 length: 14 residues. The germline gives CDR1 SGHDT, CDR2 YYEEEE. Trimming stripped 1 base from V and 6 bases from J, with 13 bases between. This chain's CDR3 is CASSLLGQRDGYTF. In nucleotides, the CDR3 is TGTGCCAGCAGCTTGCTTGGACAGAGAGATGGCTACACCTTC.

This chain connects TRBV5-5 to TRBJ1-3; D is unresolved. Germline-derived CDR1 and CDR2 are SGHKS and YYEKEE (reference sequence). CDR3 length: 14 residues. V lost 1 base to trimming and J lost 0 bases, with 5 bases between them. The DNA of the CDR3 is TGTGCCAGCAGCTTGCCGGCCTCTGGAAACACCATATATTTT. The encoded protein is CASSLPASGNTIYF. Based on the CDR3 plus reference TRBV5-5 and TRBJ1-3, the full variable domain is DAGVTQSPTHLIKTRGQQVTLRCSPISGHKSVSWYQQVLGQGPQFIFQYYEKEERGRGNFPDRFSARQFPNYSSELNVNALLLGDSALYLCASSLPASGNTIYFGEGSWLTVV.

This sequence joins TRBV15 and TRBJ2-5; a weak D match, TRBD2 (6 bases). Germline V gives CDR1 LNHNV, CDR2 YYDKDF (reference sequence). Trimming removed 5 bases at V and 0 bases at J, with 10 bases between. The CDR3 has 14 amino acids. CDR3 region: CATSSGEYQETQYF. CDR3 bases: TGTGCCACCAGCTCGGGGGAGTACCAAGAGACCCAGTACTTC.

This clone was found a few times. The chain joins TRBV4-3 to TRBJ1-4; 10 bases are shared with TRBD1. In germline, CDR1 is LGHNA, CDR2 YSLEER. The CDR3 contains 15 residues. The ends lost 4 bases at V and 7 bases at J; junction bases unmatched: 6. The CDR3 DNA reads as TGCGCCAGCAGCCGGGGAGACAGGGGGCTTGAAAAACTGTTTTTT. It specifies CASSRGDRGLEKLFF.

The chain employs TRBV6-1 and TRBJ2-7; D is uncertain. CDR3 length: 11 amino acids. CDR1 and CDR2 (germline): MNHNS, SASEGT. V gave up 6 bases and J gave up 9 bases, with 12 bases separating them. The DNA for the CDR3 is TGTGCCAGCAGCCTTTCGATGGGGCAGTACTTC. Translating it yields CASSLSMGQYF.

V usage is TRBV7-9 and J usage is TRBJ2-1; D might be TRBD1 or TRBD2, each matching 5 bases. The V end lost 2 bases, the J end lost 5 bases, and 13 bases lay between the germline ends. CDR1 and CDR2 (germline): SEHNR, FQNEAQ (reference sequence). The CDR3 has 15 amino acids. The CDR3 DNA reads as TGTGCCAGCAGCTTATTGAGGGGATTCGACAATGAGCAGTTCTTC. This codes for CASSLLRGFDNEQFF.

This clone was seen only once. The chain employs TRBV4-3 and TRBJ1-2; D gene unclear. This CDR3 region has 15 residues. In germline, CDR1 is LGHNA, CDR2 YSLEER. Trimming stripped 0 bases from V and 2 bases from J, with 10 bases between. The DNA of the CDR3 is TGCGCCAGCAGCCAAGAATTCCCTCAGAACTATGGCTACACCTTC. As protein: CASSQEFPQNYGYTF.

The rearrangement uses TRBV2 and TRBJ1-2, with 8 positions matching TRBD1. V lost 1 base to trimming and J lost 5 bases; unmatched junction nucleotides: 9. The CDR3 loop spans 16 amino acids. Germline V gene lookup returns CDR1 SNHLY and CDR2 FYNNEI. The CDR3 bases are TGTGCCAGCAGTGAAGGCTCGACAGGGGAAGGATATGGCTACACCTTC. Its translation is CASSEGSTGEGYGYTF.

The V and J genes are TRBV6-5 and TRBJ2-7, with 13 bases aligning to TRBD2. The CDR3 has 14 residues. Germline V lookup: CDR1 MNHEY, CDR2 SVGAGI. V was clipped by 4 bases and J by 3 bases; unmatched bases: 0. CDR3 in DNA: TGTGCCAGCAGTTGGACTAGCGGGGGCTACGAGCAGTACTTC. Translated, it gives CASSWTSGGYEQYF.

The chain is built from TRBV7-9 and TRBJ1-4; 10 bases align to TRBD1. The germline V gene encodes CDR1 SEHNR and CDR2 FQNEAQ (reference sequence). The CDR3 totals 16 residues. J lost 1 base, V lost 4 bases, and 3 bases had no gene match. The CDR3 bases are TGTGCCAGCAGCTCCGGACAGGGGGGAACTAATGAAAAACTGTTTTTT. Amino acid sequence: CASSSGQGGTNEKLFF.

As concerns this clone: A junction end diverges from the germline sequence, so it may reflect a read error. The V and J genes are TRBV30 and TRBJ2-7, with D maybe TRBD1 (6 bases). Germline CDR1 is GTSNPN and CDR2 is SVGIG (reference sequence). There are 11 residues in the CDR3. The CDR3 sequence is CAWGRDNEQCF. The CDR3, as DNA: TGTGCCTGGGGCAGGGACAACGAGCAGTGCTTC.

This clone was counted only a few times. The genes are TRBV10-3 and TRBJ1-5; D perhaps matches TRBD1 (6 bases). The CDR3 is 14 amino acids. The V and J ends lost 6 bases and 4 bases respectively, with 13 bases between them. Germline values: CDR1 ENHRY, CDR2 SYGVKD. This chain's CDR3 is CAIRGAGKNQPQHF. The CDR3 nucleotides are TGTGCCATCAGGGGGGCAGGGAAGAATCAGCCCCAGCATTTT.

The chain joins TRBV11-1 to TRBJ2-7; a weak D match, TRBD1 (5 bases). Trimming removed 5 bases at V and 3 bases at J, with 11 bases between. The CDR3 contains 13 residues. CDR1 is SGHAT and CDR2 is FQDESV in the germline V gene (reference sequence). For the CDR3, the DNA is TGTGCCAGCAGCCCAAATAGGGGCTACGAGCAGTACTTC. Translation gives CASSPNRGYEQYF.

The genes are TRBV7-9 and TRBJ2-2; D is perhaps TRBD1 (5 bases). The CDR3 extends over 15 amino acids. CDR1 and CDR2 from the germline V gene are SEHNR and FQNEAQ (reference sequence). The V and J ends lost 2 bases and 0 bases respectively, with 7 bases between them. The CDR3 region has the DNA TGTGCCAGCAGCTTACAGGGTACGAACACCGGGGAGCTGTTTTTT. It encodes CASSLQGTNTGELFF.

The chain employs TRBV25-1 and TRBJ2-1, with D perhaps TRBD1 (5 bases). CDR1 is MGHDK, CDR2 SYGVNS, per germline. V lost 3 bases and J lost 8, with 14 bases in between. CDR3 length: 14 amino acids. The CDR3 here is CASSDLGGAHEQFF. DNA of the CDR3: TGTGCCAGCAGTGATCTGGGTGGGGCCCATGAGCAGTTCTTC.

This clone was counted ten times or more. This chain uses TRBV10-3 with TRBJ2-3; the D is unclear. Germline-derived CDR1 and CDR2 are ENHRY and SYGVKD. Between the trimmed V and J ends, which lost 5 bases and 2 bases, there was a span of 2 bases. CDR3 size: 11 residues. The CDR3 region is CAISTTDTQYF. The CDR3 region has the DNA TGTGCCATCAGTACCACAGATACGCAGTATTTT.

V usage is TRBV5-1 and J usage is TRBJ2-5, with D perhaps being TRBD1 or TRBD2 (5 bases each). The CDR3 contains 14 residues. V was clipped by 0 bases and J by 3 bases, with 9 bases between them. Looked up from germline, CDR1 is SGHRS and CDR2 is YFSETQ. The CDR3 region has the DNA TGCGCCAGCAGCTTGGGGGGGTTTGAAGAGACCCAGTACTTC. This sequence encodes CASSLGGFEETQYF.

V gene TRBV21-1 combines with J gene TRBJ2-1; the tabulated D call, TRBD2, remains unverified against the DNA. TRBV21-1 is flagged as a pseudogene. The CDR3 has 12 amino acids. The CDR3 here is CASRTRYNEQFF. CDR3 coding DNA: TGTGCCAGCAGAACTAGATACAATGAGCAGTTCTTC.

J is TRBJ2-1 and V is TRBV30; the D gene is possibly TRBD2 (6 bases). The CDR3 extends over 14 amino acids. The ends were cut back, 7 bases at V and 3 bases at J, with 16 bases in the middle. The germline gives CDR1 GTSNPN, CDR2 SVGIG (reference sequence). The CDR3 DNA reads as TGTGCCTCCCTATGGGGGGATTTCTACAATGAGCAGTTCTTC. This sequence encodes CASLWGDFYNEQFF.

CDR3 sequence reads: CASSETAQSETQYF. The CDR3 bases are TGTGCCAGCAGTGAAACTGCCCAATCCGAGACCCAGTACTTC. The chain joins TRBV2 to TRBJ2-5; D not certain. CDR1 is SNHLY, CDR2 FYNNEI, per germline. CDR3 size: 14 residues. Between the trimmed V and J ends, which lost 2 bases and 5 bases, there was a span of 12 bases. Supplemented by reference TRBV2 and TRBJ2-5, the full variable domain reads EPEVTQTPSHQVTQMGQEVILRCVPISNHLYFYWYRQILGQKVEFLVSFYNNEISEKSEIFDDQFSVERPDGSNFTLKIRSTKLEDSAMYFCASSETAQSETQYFGPGTRLLVL.

J is TRBJ1-2 and V is TRBV5-4, with TRBD1 matching over 7 bases. Germline V gives CDR1 SGHNT, CDR2 YYREEE (reference sequence). J lost 2 bases, V lost 4 bases, and 8 bases had no gene match. The CDR3 is made up of 15 amino acids. CDR3 nucleotide sequence: TGTGCCAGCAGCCCAGGGGGAGGGATGAACTATGGCTACACCTTC. Its protein product is CASSPGGGMNYGYTF.

V is TRBV13 and J is TRBJ2-3; 10 bases are shared with TRBD2. CDR3 length equals 14 residues. In germline, CDR1 is PRHDT, CDR2 FYEKMQ (reference sequence). J lost 4 bases, V lost 7 bases, and 5 bases had no gene match. CDR3 amino acids: CASIERGGPDTQYF. For the CDR3, the DNA is TGTGCCAGCATCGAGCGGGGGGGCCCAGATACGCAGTATTTT.

V gene TRBV5-8 combines with J gene TRBJ2-2, with 8 nucleotides matching TRBD1. Germline V gene data show CDR1 as SGHTS and CDR2 as YDEGEE. This CDR3 is 17 amino acids long. With V trimmed by 0 bases and J by 5 bases, 9 bases remained unmatched. The CDR3 sequence: CASSLGQGSIWTGELFF. The CDR3 DNA reads TGTGCCAGCAGCTTGGGACAGGGGTCGATATGGACCGGGGAGCTGTTTTTT.

This chain connects TRBV10-2 to TRBJ2-7; unclear D gene. This CDR3 has 14 amino acids. Germline V gene sequence: CDR1 WSHSY, CDR2 SAAADI. Trimming took off 2 bases at V and 0 bases at J, with 8 bases between the two ends. DNA for the CDR3: TGCGCCAGCAGTGAGGGACCCAGCTCCTACGAGCAGTACTTC. Its translation: CASSEGPSSYEQYF.

V and J are TRBV9 and TRBJ2-1; 7 bases agree with TRBD1. The CDR3 is made up of 15 amino acids. Germline CDR1 is SGDLS and CDR2 is YYNGEE. Trimming at V came to 0 bases and at J to 6 bases, leaving 6 bases not matched to a gene. DNA of the CDR3: TGTGCCAGCAGCGTAGATCTTTCAGGGGGCAATGAGCAGTTCTTC. Amino acids: CASSVDLSGGNEQFF.

The chain recombines TRBV11-1 with TRBJ2-7; 9 nucleotides agree with TRBD1. CDR1 SGHAT and CDR2 FQDESV come from the germline V gene (reference sequence). Unmatched junction bases numbered 9, after V lost 6 bases and J lost 6 bases. There are 14 residues in the CDR3. CDR3 region: CASSLQGASSEQYF. The CDR3 DNA reads as TGTGCCAGCAGTTTACAGGGGGCTTCGAGCGAGCAGTACTTC.

The chain carries TRBV6-6 and TRBJ1-3; TRBD1 agrees at 7 bases. V lost 6 bases to trimming and J lost 2 bases; unmatched junction nucleotides: 1. The CDR3 runs to 13 residues. The germline gives CDR1 MNHNY, CDR2 SVGAGI (reference sequence). CDR3 bases: TGTGCCAGCAGAGACAGGGCTGGAAACACCATATATTTT. Translated: CASRDRAGNTIYF.

The chain links TRBV7-8 to TRBJ2-1; tentatively, D is TRBD1 (5 bases). V lost 4 bases, J lost 4 bases, and 8 bases lay in between. Germline V gives CDR1 SGHVS, CDR2 FQNEAQ. CDR3 length: 13 residues. CDR3 nucleotides: TGTGCCAGCAGCTCCCGACAGTACAATGAGCAGTTCTTC. This sequence encodes CASSSRQYNEQFF.